This TCR beta chain was sequenced during a study of blood T cell repertoires in COVID-19. The CDR3 extends over 15 amino acids. Per germline, CDR1 MDHEN and CDR2 SYDVKM. The V and J ends lost 6 bases and 5 bases respectively, with 17 bases between them. The data were produced by immunoSEQ multiplex PCR, yet TCRdb's version contains in-frame clones alone and is incomplete. The sample lists roughly 450,000 clones; 90% were seen once. The V call is TRBV28, the J call TRBJ1-5, with a tentative D call TRBD1 (6 bases). The origin of this receptor is a man between 18 and 29 years old who had recovered from COVID-19. Material for sequencing was PBMCs or T cells enriched from blood (not recorded which). The CDR3 reads CASRSVDRNYQPQHF. For the CDR3, the DNA is TGTGCCAGCAGATCCGTCGACAGGAACTATCAGCCCCAGCATTTT.